This T cell receptor (beta chain) came from a study of pediatric ulcerative colitis. Study at large: Most patients had pancolitis, and two had left-sided colitis.

Regarding this clone: Its specificity is not known.

Overall study results and limits: A couple of rectal CDR3 clonotypes occurred in all ulcerative colitis patients.

CDR3 length: 15 amino acids. The V and J ends lost 0 bases and 3 bases respectively, with 12 bases between them. From germline, CDR1 is MNHEY and CDR2 SVGAGI. Sequencing used immunoSEQ multiplex PCR; TCRdb keeps in-frame clones, though not all of them. The data contain around 64,000 clones, roughly nine tenths of them singletons. This TCR derives from a boy between 5 and 17 years old with severe ulcerative colitis. The chain uses TRBV6-5 and TRBJ2-7; TRBD2 might be the D (5 bases). Input material: blood. Here the CDR3 DNA reads TGTGCCAGCAGTTACTCCTTTGAGGAGGACTACGAGCAGTACTTC. The encoded protein is CASSYSFEEDYEQYF.